The T cell receptor (beta chain) under discussion was sequenced for a study of shared clonotypes between healthy human individuals. For the study at large: CD4 naive and memory got three plates each, CD8 naive two, CD8 memory one.

A note on this clone: Its antigen remains unknown. Relative to the germline gene, one junction end is altered; a read error may explain this.

The CDR3 totals 13 residues. The V gene's germline CDR1 is MNHEY and CDR2 SVGAGI. The study, taken as a whole, reports: The small donor group covered limited genetic and exposure diversity. Of the naive CD4 clonotypes, about 5.4% were shared across four donors.

Per the original data handling: ImmunoSEQ supplied junction-only sequences lacking quality scores, so filtering was different. Using immunoSEQ multiplex PCR, the repertoire was profiled, and TCRdb retains in-frame clones only, with some absent. The V and J calls and the clone size are those of that table, but D and trimming were determined from the DNA. The sample lists 1,500,000 or so clones; roughly 96% were seen once. The specimen sequenced was naive CD4+ T cells sorted from blood. Subset denoted: CD45RA+ positively selected. V usage is TRBV6-5 and J usage is TRBJ2-1; D possibly matches TRBD1 or TRBD2 (5 bases each). The clonotype comes from a man aged 25 to 45 in good health. The CDR3, as DNA: TGTGCCAGCAGTTACTACCTCGGGGCAGAACCAATCTTC. Residues: CASSYYLGAEPIF.